Presented here are 7 T cell receptor beta chains from one specimen sequenced in a study of beta chain features in type 1 diabetes (dated by TCRdb to 2017 to 2018). Study-wide conclusions, independent of this receptor: Type 1 diabetes patients showed a moderate but significant shortening of TCRB CDR3 length in all four CD4+ subsets.

Antigens for these TCRs are unknown. The library was made by the immunoSEQ multiplex PCR assay. All of the isolated RNA was reverse transcribed with the High Capacity cDNA Reverse Transcription Kit, so expressed TCRB transcripts were sequenced. The source is immuneACCESS, and TCRdb retained only in-frame sequences with V and J called. Part of the clones is not carried over; for the studies checked, unresolved V genes explain less than half of this, and the remainder is unexplained. This sample comprises hundreds of thousands of clones, 13% of them detected only once. Clones ranked in the top ten supply less than 0.025% of the sample. The specimen was naive CD4+ T cells from blood. The cell subset or site label, as the study defines it: true naive CD4+ T cells. The receptors stem from a man aged 18 to 30 with type 1 diabetes.

The gene calls are TRBV6-1 and TRBJ2-7; 7 bases fit TRBD2. Germline trimming cut 6 bases from V and 7 bases from J; bases unmatched to any gene: 15. CDR1 and CDR2 from the germline V gene are MNHNS and SASEGT. This CDR3 is built from 15 residues. The CDR3 DNA sequence: TGTGCCAGCAGGGCAGGAGGCGTCGGAGCGGGGGAGCAGTACTTC. Translation gives CASRAGGVGAGEQYF.

This clone was counted between two and nine times. The chain couples TRBV6-5 to TRBJ2-1; either TRBD1 or TRBD2 may fit D (5 bases each). This CDR3 has 13 amino acids. The V and J ends lost 1 base and 13 bases respectively, with 14 bases between them. From germline, CDR1 is MNHEY and CDR2 SVGAGI. The CDR3 is CASSYWGLESQFF. The CDR3 DNA reads TGTGCCAGCAGTTACTGGGGGTTGGAGAGTCAGTTCTTC.

The rearrangement uses TRBV30 and TRBJ1-2, with 7 positions matching TRBD1. CDR1 is GTSNPN, CDR2 SVGIG, per germline (reference sequence). This CDR3 is built from 13 residues. Unmatched junction bases numbered 7, after V lost 5 bases and J lost 4 bases. The CDR3 loop reads CAWLLTGTYGYTF. The DNA of the CDR3 is TGTGCCTGGTTGTTGACAGGGACCTATGGCTACACCTTC.

The J gene is TRBJ1-5, the V gene TRBV10-3, with 7 positions matching TRBD1. V shed 4 bases and J 3 bases; nucleotides not matched to a gene: 6. Looked up from germline, CDR1 is ENHRY and CDR2 is SYGVKD. CDR3 size: 15 residues. The CDR3 is CAISAGTGDNQPQHF. In DNA, the CDR3 is TGTGCCATCAGTGCAGGAACAGGGGACAATCAGCCCCAGCATTTT.

The table lists this clone with a count of one. This sequence joins TRBV19 and TRBJ2-3; D may match TRBD1 or TRBD2 (6 bases each). V lost 0 bases and J lost 7, with 17 bases in between. CDR1 is LNHDA and CDR2 is SQIVND in the germline V gene (reference sequence). This CDR3 comprises 16 residues. The CDR3 sequence is CASSIDGGSLIHTQYF. For the CDR3, the DNA is TGTGCCAGTAGTATAGACGGGGGCAGCCTTATACATACGCAGTATTTT.

The chain is built from TRBV6-6 and TRBJ2-7, with D possibly being TRBD2 (6 bases). V shed 0 bases and J shed 3 bases, with 9 bases lying between them. There are 14 residues in the CDR3. Germline V gene lookup returns CDR1 MNHNY and CDR2 SVGAGI (reference sequence). The CDR3 region is CASSYSGGLYEQYF. The CDR3 DNA reads TGTGCCAGCAGTTACTCTGGGGGACTCTACGAGCAGTACTTC.

This clone was counted only a few times. CDR3 DNA sequence: TGTGCCAGCAGTGCTCTCCCGAGCACTGAAGCTTTCTTT. Translated: CASSALPSTEAFF. The V call is TRBV2, the J call TRBJ1-1; the D is unclear. Germline V gene lookup returns CDR1 SNHLY and CDR2 FYNNEI. Between the trimmed V and J ends, which lost 4 bases and 4 bases, there was a span of 10 bases. The CDR3 has 13 amino acids.